The 8 T cell receptor beta chains below come from one sample, sequenced in a study of post-analysis software for immune sequencing data. The antigens of these receptors remain unknown. Researchers reported that TCR beta cDNA libraries carried unique molecular identifiers. TCRdb used MiXCR to reprocess the PCR reads, holding one entry per CDR3 protein. Among 450,000 to 650,000 distinct CDR3 sequences listed, roughly 47% were seen once. Study-level findings and limits: In patients, five or six TRBV segments were more frequent than in controls, with TRBV5-6, TRBV5-1 and TRBV20-1 among them.

The material sequenced was blood. The receptors originated from a girl between 10 and 17 years old with multiple sclerosis.

This clonotype has a single count. The V gene is TRBV12-3 or TRBV12-4, the J gene TRBJ2-1; 13 nucleotides align to TRBD2. V lost 5 bases and J lost 10; bases outside the gene matches: 11. The CDR3 length is 16 residues. The CDR3 here is CASSDTSGRGPGEQFF. CDR3 DNA sequence: TGTGCCAGCAGTGATACTAGCGGGAGGGGTCCCGGCGAGCAGTTCTTC.

The V call is TRBV20-1, the J call TRBJ2-1; 8 bases fit TRBD2. Trimming at V came to 5 bases and at J to 8 bases, leaving 11 bases not matched to a gene. CDR1 is DFQATT, CDR2 SNEGSKA, per germline (reference sequence). The CDR3 consists of 14 residues. For the CDR3, the DNA is TGCAGTGCTCTGTCGGGACTAGAGGCCGATGAGCAGTTCTTC. Translated, it gives CSALSGLEADEQFF.

The chain joins TRBV29-1 to TRBJ2-1; a possible D gene is TRBD2 (5 bases). Trimming removed 0 bases at V and 5 bases at J, with 8 bases between. CDR1 SQVTM and CDR2 ANQGSEA come from the germline V gene. This CDR3 spans 13 amino acids. CDR3 amino acids: CSVEDPGDNEQFF. Written as DNA, the CDR3 is TGCAGCGTTGAAGACCCCGGGGACAATGAGCAGTTCTTC.

The V call is TRBV12-3 or TRBV12-4, the J call TRBJ1-5; TRBD1 agrees at 7 bases. This CDR3 contains 16 residues. Trimming at V came to 0 bases and at J to 5 bases, leaving 7 bases not matched to a gene. The CDR3 reads CASSLAPDRVDQPQHF. The CDR3 region has the DNA TGTGCCAGCAGTTTAGCGCCAGACAGGGTCGATCAGCCCCAGCATTTT.

This chain connects TRBV5-1 to TRBJ1-1, with D hard to call. There are 13 residues in the CDR3. CDR1 SGHRS and CDR2 YFSETQ come from the germline V gene. Trimming took 5 bases from V and 2 from J, leaving 10 bases between them. The CDR3 loop is CASREMTNTEAFF. In DNA, the CDR3 is TGCGCCAGCAGGGAAATGACAAACACTGAAGCTTTCTTT.

A single count supports this clonotype. The chain carries TRBV6-1 and TRBJ1-6; D ambiguous. Trimming took off 7 bases at V and 8 bases at J, with 15 bases between the two ends. The CDR3 loop spans 14 amino acids. The germline V gene encodes CDR1 MNHNS and CDR2 SASEGT. The CDR3 bases are TGTGCCAGCACCCACAAGGGAAGGGATTCACCCCTCCACTTT. It is translated as CASTHKGRDSPLHF.

The gene calls are TRBV4-2 and TRBJ1-5; TRBD1 agrees at 10 bases. This CDR3 region has 15 residues. V dropped 4 bases and J dropped 6; count of bases not matched to a gene: 6. CDR1 LGHNA and CDR2 YNFKEQ come from the germline V gene. This CDR3 is CASSLSDRGSQPQHF. The CDR3 region has the DNA TGTGCCAGCAGCCTCTCGGACAGGGGGTCTCAGCCCCAGCATTTT.

The J gene is TRBJ1-1, the V gene TRBV12-3 or TRBV12-4; no firm D call. The V and J ends lost 4 bases and 0 bases respectively, with 6 bases between them. CDR3 length equals 13 residues. CDR3 loop: CASSSRLNTEAFF. The CDR3 bases are TGTGCCAGCAGTTCTCGGTTGAACACTGAAGCTTTCTTT.